What follows are 17 T cell receptor beta chains derived from one specimen sequenced in a study of T cells after yellow fever vaccination. TCRdb fed the 5' RACE reads into MiXCR, producing one record per CDR3 protein. The sample gives 300,000 or so distinct CDR3 sequences, roughly 13% of which show up once; roughly 0.5% is in the top ten. The sample consisted of CD4+ T cells sorted from PBMCs, taken 45 days after the yellow fever booster vaccination. These receptors came from a man aged 25 to 40 who received the YFV17D yellow fever vaccine.

The J gene is TRBJ2-7, the V gene TRBV7-2, with a tentative D call TRBD1 (6 bases). Per germline, CDR1 SGHTA and CDR2 FQGNSA. This CDR3 is 14 amino acids long. V was pared by 3 bases and J by 4 bases, with 13 bases between. This CDR3 reads CASSFGRGEYEQYF. In nucleotides, the CDR3 is TGTGCCAGCAGCTTTGGCAGGGGTGAATACGAGCAGTACTTC.

This clonotype was counted between two and nine times. The rearrangement links TRBV9 to TRBJ2-3; the D is unclear. CDR3 length equals 15 residues. Trimming shortened V by 0 bases and J by 2 bases, and 10 bases separated the two germline ends. Germline loops: CDR1 SGDLS, CDR2 YYNGEE. For the CDR3, the DNA is TGTGCCAGCAGCGTAGTGGGCGCCCACACAGATACGCAGTATTTT. This codes for CASSVVGAHTDTQYF.

The V call is TRBV29-1, the J call TRBJ2-2, with 7 bases fitting TRBD1. J lost 3 bases, V lost 7 bases, and 5 bases had no gene match. This CDR3 has 13 residues. Looked up from germline, CDR1 is SQVTM and CDR2 is ANQGSEA. The CDR3 sequence: CSGRQGHTGELFF. The CDR3, as DNA: TGCAGCGGCCGACAGGGACACACCGGGGAGCTGTTTTTT.

The chain employs TRBV4-3 and TRBJ2-3; D possibly corresponds to TRBD1 (5 bases). CDR3 length: 15 amino acids. Trimming left V 2 bases short and J 2 bases short, with 11 bases between. Germline CDR1 reads LGHNA; CDR2 reads YSLEER. The CDR3 nucleotides are TGCGCCAGCAGCCAAAGGATAGGGGCCACAGATACGCAGTATTTT. The encoded protein is CASSQRIGATDTQYF.

This clonotype has only a few counts. The gene calls are TRBV20-1 and TRBJ2-3, with TRBD2 matching 14 bases. Germline assignment: CDR1 DFQATT and CDR2 SNEGSKA (reference sequence). Trimming cost V 6 bases and J 2 bases; bases outside gene matches: 7. The CDR3 is 16 amino acids. The chain's CDR3 is CSATRGLAGATDTQYF. DNA of the CDR3: TGCAGTGCCACAAGGGGACTAGCGGGAGCCACAGATACGCAGTATTTT.

This clonotype turned up a few times. The V call is TRBV20-1, the J call TRBJ2-4; either TRBD1 or TRBD2 may supply D (5 bases each). Germline CDR1 and CDR2: DFQATT and SNEGSKA (reference sequence). CDR3 size: 11 residues. V was clipped by 5 bases and J by 9 bases, with 11 bases between them. The CDR3 sequence is CSAGRGVIQYF. The CDR3 region has the DNA TGCAGTGCTGGAAGAGGGGTCATTCAGTACTTC.

In this sample, this clonotype turned up many times. The V and J genes are TRBV7-6 and TRBJ2-5, with D possibly TRBD2 on 5 matching bases. The germline V and J ends were trimmed by 0 bases and 5 bases, with 10 bases remaining between them. The CDR3 contains 14 residues. The germline gives CDR1 SGHVS, CDR2 FNYEAQ. In DNA form, the CDR3 reads TGTGCCAGCAGCTTAGCGGGAGTGGGGGAGACCCAGTACTTC. Translated: CASSLAGVGETQYF.

This clonotype was observed a few times. The chain employs TRBV5-5 and TRBJ1-1; D call uncertain. The V end lost 1 base, the J end lost 5 bases, and 6 bases lay between the germline ends. This CDR3 comprises 12 residues. CDR1 and CDR2 (germline): SGHKS, YYEKEE (reference sequence). CDR3 loop: CASSLLGTEAFF. CDR3 sequence (DNA): TGTGCCAGCAGCTTGTTGGGAACTGAAGCTTTCTTT.

The chain combines TRBV20-1 with TRBJ2-1, with 8 bases matching TRBD2. The CDR3 runs to 12 residues. In germline, CDR1 is DFQATT, CDR2 SNEGSKA (reference sequence). Trimming removed 7 bases from V and 9 bases from J; junction bases left unmatched: 8. CDR3 protein: CSVRRAGAEQFF. Here the CDR3 DNA reads TGCAGTGTACGTCGAGCGGGAGCTGAGCAGTTCTTC.

This clonotype has more than one count but fewer than ten. This rearrangement joins TRBV13 to TRBJ2-1, with 7 bases matching TRBD2. V was pared by 5 bases and J by 9 bases, with 16 bases of the junction left unmatched. CDR1 is PRHDT and CDR2 is FYEKMQ in the germline V gene (reference sequence). This CDR3 comprises 16 residues. CDR3 sequence: CASSPQGRGSVFEQFF. The CDR3 nucleotides read TGTGCCAGCAGCCCCCAAGGGCGCGGGAGCGTCTTTGAGCAGTTCTTC.

For this clonotype: The junction shows a germline mismatch at one end, possibly a read error. The gene calls are TRBV7-2 and TRBJ2-4, with a tentative D call TRBD1 (7 bases). The length of the CDR3 is 17 residues. Per germline, CDR1 SGHTA and CDR2 FQGNSA. The CDR3 DNA sequence: TGTGCCAGCAGCTACTCAGGGGGGATGGGGGCCAAAAACATGCAGTACTTC. This codes for CASSYSGGMGAKNMQYF. Complete variable domain (other parts from reference TRBV7-2 and TRBJ2-4): GAGVSQSPSNKVTEKGKDVELRCDPISGHTALYWYRQSLGQGLEFLIYFQGNSAPDKSGLPSDRFSAERTGGSVSTLTIQRTQQEDSAVYLCASSYSGGMGAKNMQYFGAGTRLSVL.

This clonotype was observed a few times. V and J are TRBV30 and TRBJ1-1; tentative D call: TRBD1 (6 bases). This CDR3 has 14 residues. The germline V gene encodes CDR1 GTSNPN and CDR2 SVGIG (reference sequence). The V gene lost 0 bases and the J gene lost 3 bases, with 11 bases spanning the gap. CDR3 region: CAWSVSQGYTEAFF. The CDR3 DNA is TGTGCCTGGAGTGTATCCCAGGGGTACACTGAAGCTTTCTTT.

This clonotype occurred a few times. The rearrangement joins TRBV5-1 to TRBJ2-7; 7 bases align to TRBD1. Trimming took 0 bases from V and 2 from J; bases not matched to a gene: 5. The CDR3 contains 15 residues. CDR1 and CDR2 (germline): SGHRS, YFSETQ. The CDR3 coding sequence is TGCGCCAGCAGCTTGGGGACGACAGGGACCTACGAGCAGTACTTC. Translation: CASSLGTTGTYEQYF.

This clonotype was counted many times. The CDR3: CASSPGGSYNEQFF. The CDR3 nucleotides are TGTGCCAGCAGTCCGGGGGGCTCCTACAATGAGCAGTTCTTC. The gene calls are TRBV12-3 or TRBV12-4 and TRBJ2-1, with 7 nucleotides matching TRBD2. V lost 5 bases and J lost 0; bases outside the gene matches: 1. The CDR3 totals 14 residues.

The chain joins TRBV5-1 to TRBJ1-1; D is ambiguous. This CDR3 has 14 amino acids. Germline V gene sequence: CDR1 SGHRS, CDR2 YFSETQ. V shed 3 bases and J shed 2 bases, with 11 bases lying between them. CDR3 in amino acids: CASSYNSGNTEAFF. The CDR3 DNA reads as TGCGCCAGCAGCTATAATTCAGGTAACACTGAAGCTTTCTTT. Combining the CDR3 with reference TRBV5-1 and TRBJ1-1 gives the whole variable domain KAGVTQTPRYLIKTRGQQVTLSCSPISGHRSVSWYQQTPGQGLQFLFEYFSETQRNKGNFPGRFSGRQFSNSRSEMNVSTLELGDSALYLCASSYNSGNTEAFFGQGTRLTVV.

Only a few counts were recorded for this clonotype. The rearrangement uses TRBV5-4 and TRBJ1-2; a weak D match, TRBD1 (5 bases). The CDR3 is 13 amino acids. Per the germline V gene, CDR1 is SGHNT and CDR2 is YYREEE (reference sequence). The V gene lost 4 bases and the J gene lost 5 bases, with 12 bases spanning the gap. The CDR3 reads CASSRGGTYGYTF. The CDR3 region has the DNA TGTGCCAGCAGCCGCGGGGGTACTTATGGCTACACCTTC.

This chain links TRBV20-1 with TRBJ2-6, with TRBD2 matching 11 bases. This CDR3 has 17 amino acids. J gave up 2 bases and V 5 bases, and 8 bases lay outside the gene matches. The germline gives CDR1 DFQATT, CDR2 SNEGSKA (reference sequence). In nucleotides, the CDR3 is TGCAGTGCTGGCGGGACTAGCGGTTGGGCTGGGGCCAACGTCCTGACTTTC. This sequence encodes CSAGGTSGWAGANVLTF.